This TCR beta chain was observed in a study of regulatory T cells in long-lasting Graves disease. Study-level points and caveats: With persistent disease, TRBV28, TRBJ1-2 and TRBJ2-5 were the favored segments. Persistent Graves' patients showed reduced TCR diversity versus newly diagnosed patients.

This clonotype came up a few times. Its antigen is as yet unknown. The V end lost 1 base, the J end lost 2 bases, and 9 bases lay between the germline ends. CDR3 length: 15 residues. Germline CDR1 is SGHTA and CDR2 is FQGNSA. As for time point: newly diagnosed GD, antithyroid drugs for less than 3 months. From PBMCs, RNA was extracted and then used to make the TCR library. EDTA tubes received about 10 milliliters of collected peripheral blood. To make TCR beta libraries, researchers used iRepertoire HTBI primers and Arm-PCR of CDR3 regions. In TCRdb, the multiplex PCR reads were re-called with MiXCR into one record per CDR3 protein. The top ten clones hold 12% of a sample with 200,000 to 250,000 distinct CDR3 sequences, around 19% of them seen once. These data were also filed under a second study, of T cells in Graves' hyperthyroidism and ophthalmopathy. That work states: Patients aged 18 to 65 had newly diagnosed hyperthyroidism that had lasted under 2 months.

The sample consisted of peripheral blood mononuclear cells (PBMCs), taken at new diagnosis, from a patient treated with antithyroid drugs. This receptor was identified in a woman aged 25-40 years with Graves disease. The rearrangement joins TRBV7-2 to TRBJ2-4, with D unclear. CDR3 coding DNA: TGTGCCAGCAGCTTAGGAGACCGGACCAAAAACATTCAGTACTTC. Translation gives CASSLGDRTKNIQYF.